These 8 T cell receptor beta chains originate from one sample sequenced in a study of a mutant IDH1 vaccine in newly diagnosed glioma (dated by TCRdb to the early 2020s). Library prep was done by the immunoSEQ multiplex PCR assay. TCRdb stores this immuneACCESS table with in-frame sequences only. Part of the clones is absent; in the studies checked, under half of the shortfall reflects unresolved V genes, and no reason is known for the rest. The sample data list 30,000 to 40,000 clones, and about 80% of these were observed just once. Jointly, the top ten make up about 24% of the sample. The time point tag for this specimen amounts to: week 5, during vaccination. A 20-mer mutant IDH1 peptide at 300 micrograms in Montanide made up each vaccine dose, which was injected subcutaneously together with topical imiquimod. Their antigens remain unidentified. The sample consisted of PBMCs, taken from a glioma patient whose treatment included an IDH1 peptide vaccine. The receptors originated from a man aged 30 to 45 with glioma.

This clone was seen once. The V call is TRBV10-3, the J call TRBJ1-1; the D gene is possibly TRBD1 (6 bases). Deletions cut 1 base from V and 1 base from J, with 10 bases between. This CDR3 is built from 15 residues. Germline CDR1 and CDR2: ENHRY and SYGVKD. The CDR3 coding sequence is TGTGCCATCAGTGAGTATCAGGGGTCGAACACTGAAGCTTTCTTT. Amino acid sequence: CAISEYQGSNTEAFF.

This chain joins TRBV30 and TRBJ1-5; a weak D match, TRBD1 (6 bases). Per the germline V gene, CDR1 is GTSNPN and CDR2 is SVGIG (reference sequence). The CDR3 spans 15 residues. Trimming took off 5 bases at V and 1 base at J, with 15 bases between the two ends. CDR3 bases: TGTGCCTGGGGACCCATTGACAGGAGCAATCAGCCCCAGCATTTT. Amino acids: CAWGPIDRSNQPQHF.

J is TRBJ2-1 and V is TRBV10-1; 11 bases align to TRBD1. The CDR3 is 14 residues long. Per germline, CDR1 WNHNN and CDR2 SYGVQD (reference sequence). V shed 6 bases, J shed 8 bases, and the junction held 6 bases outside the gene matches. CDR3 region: CASSPGQGGYEQFF. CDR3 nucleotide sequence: TGCGCCAGCAGCCCGGGACAGGGGGGCTATGAGCAGTTCTTC.

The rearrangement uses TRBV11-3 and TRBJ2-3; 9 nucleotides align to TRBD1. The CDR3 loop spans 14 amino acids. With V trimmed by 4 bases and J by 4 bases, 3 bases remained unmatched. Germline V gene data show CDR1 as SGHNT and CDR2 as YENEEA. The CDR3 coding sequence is TGTGCCAGCAGCTCGGGACAGGGTGCAGATACGCAGTATTTT. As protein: CASSSGQGADTQYF. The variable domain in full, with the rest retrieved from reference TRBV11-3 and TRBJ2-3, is EAGVVQSPRYKIIEKKQPVAFWCNPISGHNTLYWYLQNLGQGPELLIRYENEEAVDDSQLPKDRFSAERLKGVDSTLKIQPAELGDSAVYLCASSSGQGADTQYFGPGTRLTVL.

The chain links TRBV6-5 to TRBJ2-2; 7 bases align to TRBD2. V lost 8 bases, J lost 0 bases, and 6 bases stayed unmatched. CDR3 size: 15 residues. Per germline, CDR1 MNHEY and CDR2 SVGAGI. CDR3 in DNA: TGTGCCAGCGGGCGGGGGACGGCGAACACCGGGGAGCTGTTTTTT. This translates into CASGRGTANTGELFF.

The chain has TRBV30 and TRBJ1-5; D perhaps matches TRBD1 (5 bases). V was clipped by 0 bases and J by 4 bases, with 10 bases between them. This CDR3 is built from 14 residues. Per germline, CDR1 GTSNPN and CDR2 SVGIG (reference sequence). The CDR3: CAWSVSAGNQPQHF. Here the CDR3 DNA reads TGTGCCTGGAGTGTGTCGGCAGGGAATCAGCCCCAGCATTTT.

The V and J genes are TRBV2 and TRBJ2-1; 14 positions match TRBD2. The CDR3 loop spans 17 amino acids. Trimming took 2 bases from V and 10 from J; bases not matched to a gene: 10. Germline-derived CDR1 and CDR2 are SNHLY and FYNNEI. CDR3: CASSEQTGTSGSVEQFF. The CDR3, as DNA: TGTGCCAGCAGTGAACAAACCGGGACTAGCGGGAGTGTGGAGCAGTTCTTC.

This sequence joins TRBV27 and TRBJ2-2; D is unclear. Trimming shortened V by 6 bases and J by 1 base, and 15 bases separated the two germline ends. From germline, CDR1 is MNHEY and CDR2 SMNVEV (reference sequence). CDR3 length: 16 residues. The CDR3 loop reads CASSSIVGKNTGELFF. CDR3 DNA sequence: TGTGCCAGCAGCTCTATCGTAGGGAAGAACACCGGGGAGCTGTTTTTT.